This is a list of T cell receptor beta chains from one sample in a study of blood T cells in healthy people across ages. TCRdb used MiXCR to reprocess the 5' RACE reads, holding one entry per CDR3 protein. The data hold 1.4 million to 1.5 million distinct CDR3 sequences, with 42% observed a single time. The material sequenced was blood. These receptors were obtained from a woman aged 18 to 35 in good health. Both conserved end residues are part of each CDR3. The order of the fields is CDR3 DNA, CDR3 protein, V gene, clone size, D gene, J gene. The D gene is left open where the match is weak. Only part of the rows carry a size: once, few, many, or a class if the clone is expanded.

DNA: TGTGCCAGCACCCTCAGCGGAGTAAGCACAGATACGCAGTATTTT; CDR3: CASTLSGVSTDTQYF; V: TRBV12-3/TRBV12-4; size: few; D: NA; J: TRBJ2-3
DNA: TGTGCCAGCAGCTCTAAGGGACTAGCGGGGAGACAAGAGACCCAGTACTTC; CDR3: CASSSKGLAGRQETQYF; V: TRBV7-2; size: NA; D: TRBD2; J: TRBJ2-5
DNA: TGTGCCAGCAGCCAATCAACGGGGACTGAAGCTTTCTTT; CDR3: CASSQSTGTEAFF; V: TRBV16; size: NA; D: NA; J: TRBJ1-1
DNA: TGCAGTGCTAGAATACTGACTAGCGCGACAGATACGCAGTATTTT; CDR3: CSARILTSATDTQYF; V: TRBV20-1; size: few; D: TRBD2; J: TRBJ2-3
DNA: TGCAGCGTAGAAGGACTAGCGGGCCTGGTTGGTGAGCAGTTCTTC; CDR3: CSVEGLAGLVGEQFF; V: TRBV29-1; size: NA; D: TRBD2; J: TRBJ2-1
DNA: TGTGCCAGCAGCTTAGGGACGGTTTTCGACGAGCAGTACTTC; CDR3: CASSLGTVFDEQYF; V: TRBV7-9; size: many; D: NA; J: TRBJ2-7
DNA: TGTGCCAGCAGTTTATCGAGCCTAGCCTTTGGGGCCAACGTCCTGACTTTC; CDR3: CASSLSSLAFGANVLTF; V: TRBV27; size: NA; D: NA; J: TRBJ2-6
DNA: TGTGCCAGCAGGTACGGGGCTTCCCTGAATCAGCCCCAGCATTTT; CDR3: CASRYGASLNQPQHF; V: TRBV12-3/TRBV12-4; size: NA; D: NA; J: TRBJ1-5
DNA: TGTGCCGGGGACAGGGGTAACACCGGGGAGCTGTTTTTT; CDR3: CAGDRGNTGELFF; V: TRBV6-1; size: many; D: TRBD1; J: TRBJ2-2
DNA: TGTGCCAGCAGTTTGTCCCGGGGACTAGCGGGAACAGATACGCAGTATTTT; CDR3: CASSLSRGLAGTDTQYF; V: TRBV28; size: NA; D: TRBD2; J: TRBJ2-3
DNA: TGTGCCAGCAGCCGGGGACTAGCGGGCACCTTCTCCTACAATGAGCAGTACTTC; CDR3: CASSRGLAGTFSYNEQYF; V: TRBV14; size: NA; D: TRBD2; J: TRBJ2-7
DNA: TGTGCCAGCAGCGCGAGGACTGGCGCCTACAATGAGCAGTTCTTC; CDR3: CASSARTGAYNEQFF; V: TRBV7-9; size: NA; D: NA; J: TRBJ2-1
DNA: TGTGCCAGCAGTACCCCACGGGACGGTACCTACGAGCAGTACTTC; CDR3: CASSTPRDGTYEQYF; V: TRBV5-6; size: few; D: NA; J: TRBJ2-7
DNA: TGCGCCAGCAGCCAAGATGAACTAGCGGGGGCGTACGAGCAGTACTTC; CDR3: CASSQDELAGAYEQYF; V: TRBV4-1; size: many; D: TRBD2; J: TRBJ2-7
DNA: TGTGCCAGCAGTTCCCTTGGCAGCCACTCCTACAATGAGCAGTACTTC; CDR3: CASSSLGSHSYNEQYF; V: TRBV28; size: NA; D: NA; J: TRBJ2-7
DNA: TGTGCCATCAGTGTTCCCGGACTAGCGGGAGAAGAATCCTACAATGAGCAGTACTTC; CDR3: CAISVPGLAGEESYNEQYF; V: TRBV10-3; size: NA; D: TRBD2; J: TRBJ2-7
DNA: TGTGCCAGCAGTTTGGGATGGGCCGGGGAGCTGTTTTTT; CDR3: CASSLGWAGELFF; V: TRBV12-3/TRBV12-4; size: NA; D: NA; J: TRBJ2-2
DNA: TGTGCCACCAGCAGAGCACGAGACAGGCTTTTCTCCTACGAGCAGTACTTC; CDR3: CATSRARDRLFSYEQYF; V: TRBV15; size: NA; D: NA; J: TRBJ2-7
DNA: TGTGCCAGCAACCCTATGGGTTTGAGGCGTCGGCGGGAGCGCCGATGCGATGAGCAGTTCTTC; CDR3: CASNPMGLRRRRERRCDEQFF; V: TRBV21-1; size: NA; D: NA; J: TRBJ2-1
DNA: TGTGCCAGCAGCCGTCCCGGGACTGGAATCTACGAGCAGTACTTC; CDR3: CASSRPGTGIYEQYF; V: TRBV3-1; size: NA; D: NA; J: TRBJ2-7
DNA: TGCGCCAGCAGCCAAAAAAGGACAGGTACCGCCTACGAGCAGTACTTC; CDR3: CASSQKRTGTAYEQYF; V: TRBV4-1; size: NA; D: TRBD1; J: TRBJ2-7
DNA: TGTGCCAGCCGTTTGGGGGGAAACTATGGCTACACCTTC; CDR3: CASRLGGNYGYTF; V: TRBV7-8; size: NA; D: NA; J: TRBJ1-2
DNA: TGTGCTACCCGGGGGGTTAACGACAATGAGCAGTTCTTC; CDR3: CATRGVNDNEQFF; V: TRBV7-9; size: NA; D: TRBD2; J: TRBJ2-1
DNA: TGTGCCAGCATGGGACAGGGGAACTATGGCTACACCTTC; CDR3: CASMGQGNYGYTF; V: TRBV27; size: few; D: TRBD1; J: TRBJ1-2
DNA: TGTGCCAGCAGCCCGAGACTAGCGGGAGTGAGAACCGGGGAGCTGTTTTTT; CDR3: CASSPRLAGVRTGELFF; V: TRBV7-9; size: NA; D: TRBD2; J: TRBJ2-2
DNA: TGTGCCAGCAGCCAACATTACGAGCAGTACTTC; CDR3: CASSQHYEQYF; V: TRBV3-1; size: NA; D: NA; J: TRBJ2-7
DNA: TGCGCCAGCAGCTCAAACCAGGGAGCTGAAGCTTTCTTT; CDR3: CASSSNQGAEAFF; V: TRBV5-1; size: NA; D: NA; J: TRBJ1-1
DNA: TGTGCCAGCAGCACCACAGGGAGGGAGACCCAGTACTTC; CDR3: CASSTTGRETQYF; V: TRBV12-3/TRBV12-4; size: few; D: NA; J: TRBJ2-5
DNA: TGTGCCAGCACCCCCTTAGGACTAGCGGGACCAATCCCCCACAATGAGCAGTTCTTC; CDR3: CASTPLGLAGPIPHNEQFF; V: TRBV27; size: NA; D: TRBD2; J: TRBJ2-1
DNA: TGTGCCAGCAGCCTCGCTTCCCTAGGCAGCTATGGCTACACCTTC; CDR3: CASSLASLGSYGYTF; V: TRBV3-1; size: NA; D: NA; J: TRBJ1-2
DNA: TGTGCCAGCTCACCAAGCGGGAAGCTCTCGATGGGACTCCTGGGTCTTGGAGCCTACGAGCAGTACTTC; CDR3: CASSPSGKLSMGLLGLGAYEQYF; V: TRBV18; size: few; D: TRBD2; J: TRBJ2-7
DNA: TGCGCCAGCAGTCTTGGGGGGGCAGTCGGGGATACGCAGTATTTT; CDR3: CASSLGGAVGDTQYF; V: TRBV5-1; size: NA; D: NA; J: TRBJ2-3
DNA: TGTGTCACGGGGGGTTGGCGCAGGAACGCTGAAGCTTTCTTT; CDR3: CVTGGWRRNAEAFF; V: TRBV21-1; size: NA; D: NA; J: TRBJ1-1
DNA: TGTGCCAGCAGTTGGTCGGGAAATGAAGCTTTCTTT; CDR3: CASSWSGNEAFF; V: TRBV6-2/TRBV6-3; size: NA; D: NA; J: TRBJ1-1
DNA: TGTGCCAGCAGTTACTTTAGGGGGGTGTCGGATACGCAGTATTTT; CDR3: CASSYFRGVSDTQYF; V: TRBV6-2/TRBV6-3; size: NA; D: NA; J: TRBJ2-3
DNA: TGTGCCAGCAGGTCGGCCCCCTACGAGCAGTACTTC; CDR3: CASRSAPYEQYF; V: TRBV6-2/TRBV6-3; size: few; D: NA; J: TRBJ2-7
DNA: TGTGCCAGCAGCTTGGGGACTAGCGGGAGGGCCGGCACAGATACGCAGTATTTT; CDR3: CASSLGTSGRAGTDTQYF; V: TRBV5-5; size: few; D: TRBD2; J: TRBJ2-3
DNA: TGCAGTGCTAGAGATGTCCTAGTCAATGAGCAGTTCTTC; CDR3: CSARDVLVNEQFF; V: TRBV20-1; size: NA; D: NA; J: TRBJ2-1
DNA: TGTGCCAGCAGTGTACGGGCGGGGGCCACAGATACGCAGTATTTT; CDR3: CASSVRAGATDTQYF; V: TRBV6-1; size: NA; D: NA; J: TRBJ2-3
DNA: TGTGCCAGCAGTTTCCGGTGGGGGGGACAAGAGACCCAGTACTTC; CDR3: CASSFRWGGQETQYF; V: TRBV27; size: few; D: TRBD2; J: TRBJ2-5
DNA: TGCGCCAGCAGCCAAGCGCTGGTCTCTAGGGAGCAGTACTTC; CDR3: CASSQALVSREQYF; V: TRBV4-1; size: NA; D: NA; J: TRBJ2-7
DNA: TGCGCCAGCAGTGAGGGGCGGATAAACACTGAAGCTTTCTTT; CDR3: CASSEGRINTEAFF; V: TRBV10-2; size: NA; D: NA; J: TRBJ1-1
DNA: TGTGCCAGCAGCGACCCTAGCGGGGGGGTAAAGTATTTT; CDR3: CASSDPSGGVKYF; V: TRBV9; size: NA; D: TRBD2; J: TRBJ2-3
DNA: TGTGCCATCAGTGAGTCGGGCGCAGGGGGCTTAGGTGGCTACACCTTC; CDR3: CAISESGAGGLGGYTF; V: TRBV10-3; size: few; D: TRBD1; J: TRBJ1-2
DNA: TGTGCCAGCAGTGATGGTGGAGGCTACACCTTC; CDR3: CASSDGGGYTF; V: TRBV25-1; size: few; D: NA; J: TRBJ1-2
DNA: TGTGCCAGCAGCCGCATCACCGGGTTGGGGGGCTACACCTTC; CDR3: CASSRITGLGGYTF; V: TRBV27; size: NA; D: NA; J: TRBJ1-2
DNA: TGCAGTGCTAGTCATACTAGCGGGAGACCGCACTACGAGCAGTACTTC; CDR3: CSASHTSGRPHYEQYF; V: TRBV20-1; size: NA; D: TRBD2; J: TRBJ2-7
DNA: TGTGCCATCAGGGGGGACCGAGGGGATGAAGCTTTCTTT; CDR3: CAIRGDRGDEAFF; V: TRBV10-3; size: NA; D: NA; J: TRBJ1-1
DNA: TGTGCCAGCAGTGCCTTTCGACGGGACCAATTTAACTACAATGAGCAGTACTTC; CDR3: CASSAFRRDQFNYNEQYF; V: TRBV25-1; size: NA; D: NA; J: TRBJ2-5
DNA: TGCGCCAGCAGCTTAAGGACAGCAAGTGACCTCCACTTT; CDR3: CASSLRTASDLHF; V: TRBV7-9; size: NA; D: NA; J: TRBJ1-6
DNA: TGTGCCAGCAGTCCCCCCGGGAGGGCATTGCATGAGCAGTTCTTC; CDR3: CASSPPGRALHEQFF; V: TRBV12-3/TRBV12-4; size: NA; D: TRBD2; J: TRBJ2-1
DNA: TGTGCCAGCAGACCGGGACAGCATAACACCGGGGAGCTGTTTTTT; CDR3: CASRPGQHNTGELFF; V: TRBV12-3/TRBV12-4; size: NA; D: TRBD1; J: TRBJ2-2
DNA: TGTGCCAGCTCACCACCGGCAGGGTACAACTATGGCTACACCTTC; CDR3: CASSPPAGYNYGYTF; V: TRBV18; size: few; D: NA; J: TRBJ1-2
DNA: TGTGCCAGCACCCTCGGATTGAACACTGAAGCTTTCTTT; CDR3: CASTLGLNTEAFF; V: TRBV6-5; size: NA; D: NA; J: TRBJ1-1
DNA: TGCAGCGTAAAAATAGCTAGCACAGATACGCAGTATTTT; CDR3: CSVKIASTDTQYF; V: TRBV29-1; size: NA; D: NA; J: TRBJ2-3
DNA: TGTGCCAGCAGTTTCGGGGAAGCTAGCACAGATACGCAGTATTTT; CDR3: CASSFGEASTDTQYF; V: TRBV12-3/TRBV12-4; size: NA; D: NA; J: TRBJ2-3
DNA: TGTGCCAGCAGTAACGGCCGGGGCAATGTTATTGAAGCTTTCTTT; CDR3: CASSNGRGNVIEAFF; V: TRBV6-1; size: once; D: NA; J: TRBJ1-1
DNA: TGCAGTGCTAGAGGGGCCGGGACTAGCGAGGGTGAGCAGTTCTTC; CDR3: CSARGAGTSEGEQFF; V: TRBV20-1; size: NA; D: TRBD2; J: TRBJ2-1
DNA: TGTGCCAGCAGTGAAAGTGGGAGAGATACGCAGTATTTT; CDR3: CASSESGRDTQYF; V: TRBV6-1; size: NA; D: NA; J: TRBJ2-3
DNA: TGTGCCAGCAACCGACAGGGGACGGGGTCCTACGAGCAGTACTTC; CDR3: CASNRQGTGSYEQYF; V: TRBV27; size: NA; D: TRBD1; J: TRBJ2-7